The 4 T cell receptor beta chains reported below all come from one sample, sequenced in a study of cytomegalovirus exposure and HLA in healthy donors. Amplification used 60 Vbeta primers and 13 Jbeta primers. TCRdb's copy holds only in-frame clones and misses some; the assay was immunoSEQ multiplex PCR. Here the sample spans approximately 170,000 clones, around 77% being singletons. The sample consisted of PBMCs. The receptors come from a man in his forties or fifties in good health and CMV-seronegative.

The chain is built from TRBV6-5 and TRBJ2-3, with D perhaps TRBD1 (6 bases). This CDR3 region has 13 residues. Trimming pared 6 bases from V and 4 bases from J, leaving 11 bases between. Germline lookup yields CDR1 MNHEY and CDR2 SVGAGI. Written as DNA, the CDR3 is TGTGCCAGCAGGCAGGGGATCGCAGATACGCAGTATTTT. This encodes CASRQGIADTQYF.

The chain joins TRBV6-1 to TRBJ2-3; D not resolved. This CDR3 spans 15 amino acids. The V end lost 2 bases, the J end lost 8 bases, and 17 bases lay between the germline ends. The germline V gene has CDR1 MNHNS and CDR2 SASEGT. The CDR3 DNA is TGTGCCAGCAGTGAATCAGGTTTGCTCACCGGTACGCAGTATTTT. Translated: CASSESGLLTGTQYF.

The V call is TRBV6-5, the J call TRBJ1-4, with 9 bases aligning to TRBD1. The CDR3 spans 16 residues. From germline, CDR1 is MNHEY and CDR2 SVGAGI. Unmatched junction bases numbered 13, after V lost 4 bases and J lost 10 bases. Here the CDR3 DNA reads TGTGCCAGCAGTTCTTTCACAGGGGGCGGGTGGGGAAAACTGTTTTTT. This sequence encodes CASSSFTGGGWGKLFF.

The V call is TRBV25-1, the J call TRBJ1-2; 7 nucleotides align to TRBD1. Germline assignment: CDR1 MGHDK and CDR2 SYGVNS. After removal of 0 bases from V and 3 bases from J, the junction contained 7 bases not matched to a gene. CDR3 length: 16 residues. DNA for the CDR3: TGTGCCAGCAGTGAATATCAGGGCAGGGGGGACTATGGCTACACCTTC. It is translated as CASSEYQGRGDYGYTF.